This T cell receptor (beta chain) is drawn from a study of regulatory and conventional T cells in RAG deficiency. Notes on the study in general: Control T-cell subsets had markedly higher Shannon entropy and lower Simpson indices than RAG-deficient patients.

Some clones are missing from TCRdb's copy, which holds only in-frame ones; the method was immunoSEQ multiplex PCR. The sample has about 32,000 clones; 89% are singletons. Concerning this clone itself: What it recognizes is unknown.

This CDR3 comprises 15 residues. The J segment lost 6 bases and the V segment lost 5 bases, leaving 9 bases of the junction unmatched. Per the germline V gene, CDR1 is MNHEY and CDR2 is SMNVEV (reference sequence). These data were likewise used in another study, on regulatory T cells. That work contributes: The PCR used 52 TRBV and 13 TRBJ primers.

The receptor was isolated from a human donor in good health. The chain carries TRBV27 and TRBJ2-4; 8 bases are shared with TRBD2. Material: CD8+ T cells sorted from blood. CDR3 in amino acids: CASSPGGRGVNIQYF. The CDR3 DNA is TGTGCCAGCAGTCCCGGGGGGCGGGGGGTAAACATTCAGTACTTC.